This TCR beta chain stems from a study of T cell repertoires in cytomegalovirus infection. Findings and caveats of the study: Adding up the frequency of public TCR beta families identified people who carried CMV plus the relevant HLA. HLA-C-restricted TCR beta clonotypes specific for CMV led the ex vivo response.

TCRdb called the reads again in MiXCR, with one record for every CDR3 protein. The sample records under 250,000 distinct CDR3 sequences, around 6.4% being singletons. As regards this clonotype: Its target is not known.

Sequenced sample: PBMCs. This sequence was found in a human donor in good health (CMV status not recorded). Some clones in this sample may be carry-over from other donors' samples.

CDR3 DNA sequence: TGTGCCAGCAGTTACTTAGCGGTTGAGCAGTTCTTC. Translating gives CASSYLAVEQFF. The chain employs TRBV6-2 or TRBV6-3 and TRBJ2-1, with a tentative D call TRBD2 (6 bases). This CDR3 region has 12 residues. Germline CDR1 MNHEY, CDR2 SVGEGT. The ends were cut back, 1 base at V and 9 bases at J, with 7 bases in the middle.